This T cell receptor beta chain appears in the sequencing data of a study of shared clonotypes between healthy human individuals. Whole-study results and caveats: Blood was the sole source, and tissue repertoires probably differ.

Notes on this clone: Its antigen remains unknown.

Naivety among CD8 cells was defined by CD45RO negativity and positive CCR7 selection, thereby excluding terminally differentiated effector memory CD45RA+ cells. Clones were sequenced by immunoSEQ multiplex PCR, and TCRdb holds only the in-frame ones, with some missing. This table holds 1.5 million to 2.5 million clones, about 94% found once. This TCR came from a man younger than 35 in good health. Sample: naive CD8+ T cells sorted from blood.

The CDR3 protein is CASSLVPGENTGELFF. The CDR3, as DNA: TGTGCCAGCAGCTTAGTTCCGGGGGAGAACACCGGGGAGCTGTTTTTT. The chain couples TRBV11-1 to TRBJ2-2, with D perhaps TRBD2 (6 bases). The CDR3 is 16 amino acids. V was cut by 1 base and J by 1 base, with 10 bases left in between. Per germline, CDR1 SGHAT and CDR2 FQDESV (reference sequence).